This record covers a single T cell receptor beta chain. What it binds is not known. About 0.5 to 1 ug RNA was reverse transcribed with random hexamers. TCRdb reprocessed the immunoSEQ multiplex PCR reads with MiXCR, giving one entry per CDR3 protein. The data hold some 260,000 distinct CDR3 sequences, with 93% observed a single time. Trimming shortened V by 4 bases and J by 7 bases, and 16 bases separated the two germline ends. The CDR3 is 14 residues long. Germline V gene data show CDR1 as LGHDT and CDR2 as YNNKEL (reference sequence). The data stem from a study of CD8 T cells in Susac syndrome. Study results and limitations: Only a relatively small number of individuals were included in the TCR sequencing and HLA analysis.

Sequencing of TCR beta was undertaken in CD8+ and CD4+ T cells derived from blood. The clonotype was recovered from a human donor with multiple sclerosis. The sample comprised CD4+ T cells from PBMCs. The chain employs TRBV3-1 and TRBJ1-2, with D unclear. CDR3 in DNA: TGTGCCAGCAGCCTCAGCGGCGGAAGAAGTGGCTACACCTTC. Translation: CASSLSGGRSGYTF. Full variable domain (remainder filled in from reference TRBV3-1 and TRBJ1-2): DTAVSQTPKYLVTQMGNDKSIKCEQNLGHDTMYWYKQDSKKFLKIMFSYNNKELIINETVPNRFSPKSPDKAHLNLHINSLELGDSAVYFCASSLSGGRSGYTFGSGTRLTVV.